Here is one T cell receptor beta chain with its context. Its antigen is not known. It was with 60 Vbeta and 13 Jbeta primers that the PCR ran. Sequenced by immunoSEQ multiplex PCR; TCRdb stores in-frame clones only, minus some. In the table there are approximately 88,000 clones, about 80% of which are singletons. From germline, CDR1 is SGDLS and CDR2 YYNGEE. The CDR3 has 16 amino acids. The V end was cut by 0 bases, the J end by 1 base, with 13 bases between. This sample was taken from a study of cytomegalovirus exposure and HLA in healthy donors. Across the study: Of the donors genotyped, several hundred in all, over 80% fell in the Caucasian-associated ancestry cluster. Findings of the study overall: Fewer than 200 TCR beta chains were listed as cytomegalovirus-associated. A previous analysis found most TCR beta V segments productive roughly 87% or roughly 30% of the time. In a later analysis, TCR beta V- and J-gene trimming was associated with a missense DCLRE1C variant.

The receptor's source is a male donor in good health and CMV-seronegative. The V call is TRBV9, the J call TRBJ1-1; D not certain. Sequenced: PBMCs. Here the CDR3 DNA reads TGTGCCAGCAGCGTAGGGACTGCACGAGGGAACACTGAAGCTTTCTTT. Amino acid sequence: CASSVGTARGNTEAFF. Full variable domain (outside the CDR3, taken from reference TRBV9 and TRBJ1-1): DSGVTQTPKHLITATGQRVTLRCSPRSGDLSVYWYQQSLDQGLQFLIQYYNGEERAKGNILERFSAQQFPDLHSELNLSSLELGDSALYFCASSVGTARGNTEAFFGQGTRLTVV.